This passage covers 17 T cell receptor beta chains from one sample sequenced in a study of PD-1 blockade in mismatch repair-deficient tumors. This table comes from immunoSEQ multiplex PCR, and its TCRdb copy is limited to in-frame clones, with some not included. The sample gives 120,000 or so clones, around 86% of which show up once; about 13% is in the top ten. This specimen was peripheral blood, taken 44 weeks after starting pembrolizumab. These receptors came from an adult with mismatch repair-deficient cancer.

The gene calls are TRBV6-5 and TRBJ2-1, with D perhaps matching TRBD1 (5 bases). There are 14 residues in the CDR3. CDR1 is MNHEY, CDR2 SVGAGI, per germline. Trimming removed 0 bases at V and 3 bases at J, with 6 bases between. The DNA of the CDR3 is TGTGCCAGCAGTTACTCTGACAGCTACAATGAGCAGTTCTTC. Its protein product is CASSYSDSYNEQFF.

The J gene is TRBJ2-1, the V gene TRBV10-2, with D unresolved. The CDR3 runs to 13 residues. Germline V gene lookup returns CDR1 WSHSY and CDR2 SAAADI. V gave up 2 bases and J gave up 6 bases, with 8 bases separating them. In DNA form, the CDR3 reads TGCGCCAGCAGTGAGGGGGTACTCAATGAGCAGTTCTTC. This encodes CASSEGVLNEQFF.

J is TRBJ2-7 and V is TRBV4-1; 7 bases align to TRBD1. The V gene's germline CDR1 is MGHRA and CDR2 YSYEKL. The V gene end was trimmed by 0 bases and the J gene end by 9 bases; junction bases not matched to a gene: 5. The CDR3 contains 13 residues. CDR3 residues: CASSQDLTGRQYF. CDR3 DNA: TGCGCCAGCAGCCAAGATCTGACAGGGCGGCAGTACTTC.

The chain carries TRBV28 and TRBJ2-7; a weak D match, TRBD1 (6 bases). The CDR3 sequence is 15 residues long. V shed 4 bases and J shed 2 bases, with 15 bases lying between them. The germline CDR1 and CDR2 sequences are MDHEN and SYDVKM. The chain's CDR3 is CASSWADQGTYEQYF. Here the CDR3 DNA reads TGTGCCAGCAGTTGGGCCGACCAGGGGACCTACGAGCAGTACTTC.

The chain is built from TRBV11-2 and TRBJ2-7, with 9 bases lining up with TRBD2. With V trimmed by 3 bases and J by 2 bases, 2 bases remained unmatched. CDR1 SGHAT and CDR2 FQNNGV come from the germline V gene. The CDR3 is 14 residues long. CDR3 residues: CASSFSGSPYEQYF. CDR3 in DNA: TGTGCCAGCAGCTTTAGCGGGAGTCCCTACGAGCAGTACTTC.

This rearrangement joins TRBV10-3 to TRBJ2-7; 9 bases are a match to TRBD1. Germline trimming cut 5 bases from V and 5 bases from J; bases unmatched to any gene: 4. The CDR3 contains 13 residues. Germline V gene data show CDR1 as ENHRY and CDR2 as SYGVKD. The CDR3 DNA reads as TGTGCCATCAGTAAAACAGGGGGCGACGAGCAGTACTTC. It translates to CAISKTGGDEQYF.

This clone has a handful of counts. The V call is TRBV2, the J call TRBJ1-2; 8 positions agree with TRBD1. Germline loops: CDR1 SNHLY, CDR2 FYNNEI. The CDR3 covers 13 residues. V was pared by 3 bases and J by 6 bases, with 3 bases of the junction left unmatched. CDR3 loop: CASSEQGADGYTF. The CDR3 region has the DNA TGTGCCAGCAGTGAGCAGGGGGCTGATGGCTACACCTTC.

The chain combines TRBV5-6 with TRBJ2-1; D gene ambiguous. This CDR3 has 11 amino acids. V was cut by 3 bases and J by 4 bases, with 2 bases left in between. Germline loops: CDR1 SGHDT, CDR2 YYEEEE. DNA of the CDR3: TGTGCCAGCAGCTGGTACAATGAGCAGTTCTTC. This gives the protein CASSWYNEQFF.

This rearrangement joins TRBV6-1 to TRBJ2-7, with D maybe TRBD2 (5 bases). From germline, CDR1 is MNHNS and CDR2 SASEGT. The CDR3 contains 18 residues. V gave up 1 base and J gave up 0 bases, with 19 bases separating them. DNA of the CDR3: TGTGCCAGCAGTGAAGGACGAACCGGGCGGGTTCACTCCTACGAGCAGTACTTC. Encoded protein: CASSEGRTGRVHSYEQYF.

This sequence joins TRBV5-1 and TRBJ1-5, with D unresolved. The V end was cut by 3 bases, the J end by 2 bases, with 18 bases between. Per germline, CDR1 SGHRS and CDR2 YFSETQ. This CDR3 comprises 17 residues. The CDR3 region is CASSSPHQSDRNQPQHF. The CDR3 DNA is TGCGCCAGCAGCTCCCCCCATCAGAGCGACCGCAATCAGCCCCAGCATTTT.

This chain links TRBV6-5 with TRBJ1-1; D gene uncertain. CDR3 length equals 14 residues. Germline assignment: CDR1 MNHEY and CDR2 SVGAGI. Between the trimmed V and J ends, which lost 7 bases and 0 bases, there was a span of 12 bases. CDR3 protein: CASIQRGLNTEAFF. CDR3 DNA: TGTGCCAGCATTCAACGGGGTTTGAACACTGAAGCTTTCTTT.

This rearrangement joins TRBV7-9 to TRBJ2-7; the D is unclear. Deletions cut 1 base from V and 2 bases from J, with 15 bases between. The germline V gene encodes CDR1 SEHNR and CDR2 FQNEAQ (reference sequence). The CDR3 is 16 residues long. The CDR3, as DNA: TGTGCCAGCAGCTTAGATGGGGTTAATGGCCCCTACGAGCAGTACTTC. Encoded protein: CASSLDGVNGPYEQYF. Together with reference TRBV7-9 and TRBJ2-7, the CDR3 gives the full variable domain: DTGVSQNPRHKITKRGQNVTFRCDPISEHNRLYWYRQTLGQGPEFLTYFQNEAQLEKSRLLSDRFSAERPKGSFSTLEIQRTEQGDSAMYLCASSLDGVNGPYEQYFGPGTRLTVT.

The sample holds one count of this clone. The chain links TRBV27 to TRBJ2-7; unclear D gene. This CDR3 contains 12 residues. Trimming cost V 1 base and J 5 bases, with 6 bases left between them. Germline CDR1 reads MNHEY; CDR2 reads SMNVEV (reference sequence). The CDR3 spells CASSLLGNEQYF. DNA for the CDR3: TGTGCCAGCAGTTTATTGGGGAACGAGCAGTACTTC.

The genes are TRBV10-3 and TRBJ1-2; possible D gene TRBD1, 5 bases. Between the trimmed V and J ends, which lost 3 bases and 7 bases, there was a span of 12 bases. The CDR3 is 13 amino acids. Germline V gene lookup returns CDR1 ENHRY and CDR2 SYGVKD. The CDR3 sequence: CAISDTGRSGYTF. The CDR3 DNA is TGTGCCATCAGTGACACGGGGCGGAGTGGCTACACCTTC.

The chain employs TRBV4-3 and TRBJ2-2; unclear D gene. Germline CDR1 reads LGHNA; CDR2 reads YSLEER. The CDR3 totals 13 residues. V lost 3 bases, J lost 5 bases, and 7 bases lay in between. This CDR3 reads CASSQLGTGELFF. CDR3 in DNA: TGCGCCAGCAGCCAGCTAGGGACCGGGGAGCTGTTTTTT.

This clone occurred a few times. The chain combines TRBV19 with TRBJ2-3, with no clear D. Germline CDR1 LNHDA, CDR2 SQIVND (reference sequence). Trimming stripped 7 bases from V and 2 bases from J, with 10 bases between. The CDR3 extends over 13 amino acids. The CDR3 here is CASKGLATDTQYF. CDR3 DNA sequence: TGTGCCAGTAAGGGATTAGCCACAGATACGCAGTATTTT.

DNA for the CDR3: TGTGCCAGTACGACAGAGACAGGGAGCACAGATACGCAGTATTTT. Encoded protein: CASTTETGSTDTQYF. The chain links TRBV2 to TRBJ2-3; 7 bases are shared with TRBD1. V gave up 9 bases and J gave up 0 bases; unmatched junction bases: 9. Germline assignment: CDR1 SNHLY and CDR2 FYNNEI. The CDR3 runs 15 residues.